The 17 T cell receptor beta chains reported below all come from one sample, sequenced in a study of cytomegalovirus exposure and HLA in healthy donors. Primers for the PCR totalled 60 Vbeta and 13 Jbeta. Assay: immunoSEQ multiplex PCR; the TCRdb copy retains only in-frame clones and omits some. Of about 82,000 clones in the sample, 55% to 70% are singletons; the top ten hold approximately 15%. Sequencing was carried out using PBMCs. The receptor source for this set is a woman between 40 and 55 years old in good health and CMV-seropositive.

The rearrangement uses TRBV7-2 and TRBJ2-7, with a weak D call TRBD1 (5 bases). The CDR3 covers 16 residues. V was pared by 5 bases and J by 2 bases, with 19 bases between. From germline, CDR1 is SGHTA and CDR2 FQGNSA. The CDR3: CASSPRGAVPPYEQYF. The CDR3 nucleotides read TGTGCCAGCAGCCCCCGTGGGGCAGTCCCTCCCTACGAGCAGTACTTC.

The chain has TRBV5-1 and TRBJ1-1; maybe TRBD1 (5 bases). CDR3 length equals 13 residues. The V gene's germline CDR1 is SGHRS and CDR2 YFSETQ. Between the trimmed V and J ends, which lost 2 bases and 3 bases, there was a span of 8 bases. The CDR3 reads CASSFGGDTEAFF. In DNA, the CDR3 is TGCGCCAGCAGCTTTGGGGGGGACACTGAAGCTTTCTTT.

About this clone: At one end the junction does not follow the germline gene, possibly because of a read error. The CDR3 region is CASSEQGRGTSISLDF. In DNA, the CDR3 is TGTGCCAGCAGTGAACAGGGACGGGGGACCTCAATCTCGTTGGACTTC. The chain combines TRBV6-1 with TRBJ2-7; D perhaps matches TRBD2 (6 bases). The CDR3 has 16 residues. Germline V gives CDR1 MNHNS, CDR2 SASEGT.

The rearrangement joins TRBV11-2 to TRBJ2-1; possibly TRBD1 for D (5 bases). Germline V CDR1 and CDR2: SGHAT, FQNNGV. This CDR3 has 15 residues. V shed 3 bases and J shed 1 base, with 10 bases lying between them. The CDR3 here is CASSFRQGSYNEQFF. In DNA, the CDR3 is TGTGCCAGCAGCTTCCGTCAGGGATCCTACAATGAGCAGTTCTTC.

The rearrangement joins TRBV4-2 to TRBJ1-5, with 7 bases fitting TRBD1. V dropped 4 bases and J dropped 3; count of bases not matched to a gene: 15. The CDR3 runs to 18 residues. CDR1 and CDR2 (germline): LGHNA, YNFKEQ. The chain's CDR3 is CASSRDRHEGQTNQPQHF. The DNA of the CDR3 is TGTGCCAGCAGCCGCGACCGACATGAGGGACAGACCAATCAGCCCCAGCATTTT.

The CDR3 reads CASSDAPGDPGNTIYF. CDR3 bases: TGTGCCAGCAGCGACGCACCAGGGGACCCTGGAAACACCATATATTTT. The chain links TRBV9 to TRBJ1-3; maybe TRBD1 (6 bases). Germline V gene sequence: CDR1 SGDLS, CDR2 YYNGEE. V was clipped by 3 bases and J by 2 bases, with 15 bases between them. The CDR3 is made up of 16 amino acids.

This chain joins TRBV5-1 and TRBJ2-1; possibly TRBD2 for D (6 bases). Trimming cost V 1 base and J 8 bases, with 13 bases left between them. There are 14 residues in the CDR3. Germline V CDR1 and CDR2: SGHRS, YFSETQ. CDR3 residues: CASSLPSAYYEQFF. CDR3 nucleotides: TGCGCCAGCAGCTTGCCTAGCGCGTATTATGAGCAGTTCTTC.

The gene calls are TRBV28 and TRBJ2-7; 11 nucleotides match TRBD2. V trimming: 4 bases; J trimming: 6 bases; junction bases outside the gene matches: 8. CDR3 length: 15 amino acids. Germline CDR1 reads MDHEN; CDR2 reads SYDVKM. CDR3 DNA: TGTGCCAGCAGTTGGAGACTAGCGGGGCTGGGCGAGCAGTACTTC. It encodes CASSWRLAGLGEQYF.

DNA for the CDR3: TGCGCCAGCAGCTTGGACAGGGTTAGAACCGGGGAGCTGTTTTTT. Translated, it gives CASSLDRVRTGELFF. V usage is TRBV5-1 and J usage is TRBJ2-2; a weak D match, TRBD1 (6 bases). This CDR3 spans 15 amino acids. V shed 0 bases and J shed 5 bases, with 11 bases lying between them. The germline V gene has CDR1 SGHRS and CDR2 YFSETQ.

The chain employs TRBV5-5 and TRBJ2-7; D is ambiguous. In germline, CDR1 is SGHKS, CDR2 YYEKEE (reference sequence). V lost 1 base, J lost 2 bases, and 10 bases lay in between. The CDR3 totals 14 residues. This CDR3 is CASSLSAEPYEQYF. Here the CDR3 DNA reads TGTGCCAGCAGCTTGTCGGCGGAACCCTACGAGCAGTACTTC. The whole variable domain, filled in from reference TRBV5-5 and TRBJ2-7, reads DAGVTQSPTHLIKTRGQQVTLRCSPISGHKSVSWYQQVLGQGPQFIFQYYEKEERGRGNFPDRFSARQFPNYSSELNVNALLLGDSALYLCASSLSAEPYEQYFGPGTRLTVT.

The rearrangement links TRBV10-2 to TRBJ1-5, with 9 bases matching TRBD1. Germline CDR1 reads WSHSY; CDR2 reads SAAADI. This CDR3 has 14 amino acids. With V trimmed by 6 bases and J by 4 bases, 4 bases remained unmatched. The CDR3 protein is CASRDRGGNQPQHF. Written as DNA, the CDR3 is TGCGCCAGCAGGGACAGGGGAGGGAATCAGCCCCAGCATTTT.

The chain joins TRBV27 to TRBJ2-3; 7 bases map to TRBD1. The CDR3 has 15 residues. CDR1 and CDR2 from the germline V gene are MNHEY and SMNVEV (reference sequence). Germline trimming cut 7 bases from V and 2 bases from J; bases unmatched to any gene: 9. In nucleotides, the CDR3 is TGTGCCAGCACCACCGACAGGGCCTACACAGATACGCAGTATTTT. Protein product: CASTTDRAYTDTQYF.

The rearrangement links TRBV28 to TRBJ1-2, with D unresolved. Between the trimmed V and J ends, which lost 1 base and 4 bases, there was a span of 10 bases. The CDR3 has 14 residues. Germline CDR1 is MDHEN and CDR2 is SYDVKM. The CDR3 nucleotides are TGTGCCAGCAGTTTATCTCTAGACGGCTATGGCTACACCTTC. Its protein is CASSLSLDGYGYTF.

This chain connects TRBV6-1 to TRBJ1-1; the D gene is possibly TRBD1 (6 bases). Germline CDR1 MNHNS, CDR2 SASEGT. V lost 8 bases to trimming and J lost 4 bases, with 14 bases between them. The CDR3 has 13 residues. CDR3 sequence: CASFRTVRTEAFF. Here the CDR3 DNA reads TGTGCCAGCTTCAGGACAGTCCGCACTGAAGCTTTCTTT.

The V and J genes are TRBV28 and TRBJ1-1; D uncertain. CDR3 length: 12 residues. Germline V gene sequence: CDR1 MDHEN, CDR2 SYDVKM. Trimming cost V 1 base and J 12 bases, with 12 bases left between them. CDR3 sequence: CASSLSRLKTFF. The CDR3 DNA reads TGTGCCAGCAGTTTATCCCGTTTAAAAACTTTCTTT.

The rearrangement uses TRBV7-9 and TRBJ1-1; D is perhaps TRBD1 (6 bases). Germline lookup yields CDR1 SEHNR and CDR2 FQNEAQ (reference sequence). The germline V and J ends were trimmed by 5 bases and 1 base, with 14 bases remaining between them. This CDR3 comprises 15 residues. The CDR3 sequence is CASSVSRGGNTEAFF. The CDR3 DNA follows: TGTGCCAGCAGCGTTAGTAGGGGGGGGAACACTGAAGCTTTCTTT.

The genes are TRBV4-1 and TRBJ2-7, with 7 positions matching TRBD2. This CDR3 is 14 amino acids long. Germline CDR1 reads MGHRA; CDR2 reads YSYEKL. With 1 base clipped from V and 4 bases from J, the junction kept 4 bases outside the gene matches. The CDR3 DNA reads TGCGCCAGCAGCCAAGTGGGGGGGGGTTACGAGCAGTACTTC. It is translated as CASSQVGGGYEQYF.